This T cell receptor (beta chain) was identified in a study of vaccination and CD4 T cells after COVID-19. Study context: Stimulation of the cells used overlapping spike peptide pools from SARS-CoV-2 and from the common cold coronaviruses HCoV-NL63, HCoV-OC43 and HCoV-229E.

The treatment is: roughly nine-day PBMC culture with coronavirus spike peptide pools or control peptides (ViraFEST assay). On this clonotype: Its specificity is not known.

CDR3 length: 15 amino acids. The trim removed 5 bases at V and 2 bases at J, leaving 6 bases unmatched. Germline CDR1 reads SNHLY; CDR2 reads FYNNEI. Cultured CD4+ T cell DNA was sequenced using the Oncomine TCR Beta short-read assay. From CD4+ T cells that had been cultured, genomic DNA was extracted. MiXCR, applied by TCRdb to the PCR reads, yields one record per CDR3 protein. Of about 20,000 distinct CDR3 sequences in the sample, around 50% were seen once. The sequence came from a human donor who had recovered from COVID-19. This sequence joins TRBV2 and TRBJ2-1; 7 nucleotides match TRBD2. The sequenced sample consisted of CD4+ T cells from blood, cultured in vitro. CDR3 DNA sequence: TGTGCCAGCAGTAGGGCGGGAGTACCCTACAATGAGCAGTTCTTC. Translation: CASSRAGVPYNEQFF.